This T cell receptor (beta chain) originates from a study of T-cell memory formation after mild COVID-19. Findings and caveats of the study: CD4/CD8 balance characterized clones contracting day 15 to 85, and CD4+ skew characterized later expanders.

This CDR3 has 15 residues. Losses at the gene ends were 6 bases for V and 6 bases for J; bases not matched to a gene: 11. UMIs and sample barcodes were carried by the TCR alpha and TCR beta cDNA libraries that 5'RACE produced using constant-segment primers. Using its own MiXCR run on the 5' RACE reads, TCRdb lists one record per CDR3 protein. This table has a few hundred thousand distinct CDR3 sequences, more than 9% appearing once. Details on this clonotype: What it binds is not known.

The sequence derives from a man aged 18 to 30 who had mild COVID-19 (a few samples of this study predate the infection). Cell type and time point are not known. This chain links TRBV12-3 or TRBV12-4 with TRBJ1-1, with 9 bases lining up with TRBD1. Sequences were obtained from PBMCs or a T cell subset sorted from them (not recorded which). The CDR3 here is CASRPPPGQGAEAFF. In DNA form, the CDR3 reads TGTGCCAGCAGACCCCCCCCGGGACAGGGTGCTGAAGCTTTCTTT.